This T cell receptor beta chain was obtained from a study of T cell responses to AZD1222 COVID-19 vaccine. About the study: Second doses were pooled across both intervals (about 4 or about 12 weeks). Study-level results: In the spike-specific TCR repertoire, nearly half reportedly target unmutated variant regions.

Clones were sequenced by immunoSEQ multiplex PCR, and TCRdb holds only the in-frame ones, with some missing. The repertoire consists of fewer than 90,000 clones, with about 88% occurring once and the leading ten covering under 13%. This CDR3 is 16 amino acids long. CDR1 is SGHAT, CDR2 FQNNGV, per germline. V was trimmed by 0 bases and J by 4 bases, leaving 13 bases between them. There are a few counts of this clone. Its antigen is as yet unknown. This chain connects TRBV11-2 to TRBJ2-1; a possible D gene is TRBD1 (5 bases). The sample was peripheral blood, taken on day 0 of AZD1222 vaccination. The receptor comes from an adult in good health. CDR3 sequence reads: CASSLDGRVWYNEQFF. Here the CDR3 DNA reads TGTGCCAGCAGCTTAGATGGCAGGGTGTGGTACAATGAGCAGTTCTTC.